This passage covers 28 T cell receptor beta chains from one sample sequenced in a study of T-cell memory formation after mild COVID-19. TCRdb independently ran MiXCR on the 5' RACE reads; one entry per CDR3 protein. The sample includes roughly 58,000 distinct CDR3 sequences, over 7.5% of them seen just once. Sequencing was performed on PBMCs or a T cell subset sorted from them (not recorded which). Source of these receptors: a man aged 18-30 years who had mild COVID-19 (a few samples of this study predate the infection). Cell type and time point are not known.

This clonotype came up a few times. This chain joins TRBV9 and TRBJ2-2; D is uncertain. Trimming pared 2 bases from V and 0 bases from J, leaving 8 bases between. The CDR3 runs to 15 residues. The germline gives CDR1 SGDLS, CDR2 YYNGEE. Here the CDR3 reads CASSVWAANTGELFF. CDR3 nucleotides: TGTGCCAGCAGCGTCTGGGCAGCGAACACCGGGGAGCTGTTTTTT.

This clonotype turned up a few times. The chain combines TRBV3-1 with TRBJ1-1, with D maybe TRBD1 (5 bases). CDR3 length: 13 residues. V gave up 0 bases and J gave up 6 bases, with 8 bases separating them. Germline CDR1 LGHDT, CDR2 YNNKEL (reference sequence). For the CDR3, the DNA is TGTGCCAGCAGCCAAGAGGTAGGGGCTGAAGCTTTCTTT. Amino acids: CASSQEVGAEAFF.

This clonotype was observed at least ten times. The chain combines TRBV11-2 with TRBJ2-1; D gene ambiguous. Germline V lookup: CDR1 SGHAT, CDR2 FQNNGV. CDR3 length: 12 residues. Between the trimmed V and J ends, which lost 1 base and 10 bases, there was a span of 8 bases. CDR3 nucleotide sequence: TGTGCCAGCAGCTTAGGGGTAGAGGAGCAGTTCTTC. Protein product: CASSLGVEEQFF.

This clonotype was seen a few times. This chain joins TRBV7-2 and TRBJ1-1; 7 bases fit TRBD1. This CDR3 region has 16 residues. V lost 6 bases to trimming and J lost 2 bases; unmatched junction nucleotides: 12. CDR1 and CDR2 (germline): SGHTA, FQGNSA. The CDR3 loop reads CASSTGTAVSNTEAFF. CDR3 in DNA: TGTGCCAGCAGTACCGGGACAGCCGTTTCCAACACTGAAGCTTTCTTT.

V and J are TRBV5-6 and TRBJ1-5, with 8 nucleotides matching TRBD1. Germline V gene sequence: CDR1 SGHDT, CDR2 YYEEEE. The CDR3 sequence is 16 residues long. The J segment lost 5 bases and the V segment lost 4 bases, leaving 11 bases of the junction unmatched. CDR3 sequence reads: CASSAMGTGRHQPQHF. As DNA, the CDR3 is TGTGCCAGCAGCGCGATGGGGACAGGAAGGCATCAGCCCCAGCATTTT.

In this sample, this clonotype turned up many times. The V call is TRBV20-1, the J call TRBJ2-3, with 8 bases identical to TRBD2. This CDR3 is built from 15 residues. Germline CDR1 DFQATT, CDR2 SNEGSKA (reference sequence). V shed 0 bases and J 3 bases; nucleotides not matched to a gene: 5. CDR3 residues: CSARDVQRGTDTQYF. Here the CDR3 DNA reads TGCAGTGCTAGAGATGTACAGCGGGGGACAGATACGCAGTATTTT.

J is TRBJ1-4 and V is TRBV5-1; 7 bases line up with TRBD1. This CDR3 comprises 15 residues. In germline, CDR1 is SGHRS, CDR2 YFSETQ. Trimming cost V 4 bases and J 3 bases; bases outside gene matches: 6. This CDR3 reads CASSPQTGSNEKLFF. For the CDR3, the DNA is TGCGCCAGCAGCCCACAGACAGGGTCTAATGAAAAACTGTTTTTT.

The chain is built from TRBV29-1 and TRBJ2-5, with TRBD1 matching over 11 bases. The germline V gene encodes CDR1 SQVTM and CDR2 ANQGSEA. V was clipped by 1 base and J by 5 bases; unmatched bases: 24. The CDR3 runs to 21 residues. The CDR3 DNA reads as TGCAGCGTTGAAGGGAACGTACAGAGAAGGACAGGGGGCGTTAGTCAGGAGACCCAGTACTTC. Its protein product is CSVEGNVQRRTGGVSQETQYF.

In this sample, this clonotype turned up a few times. The chain uses TRBV15 and TRBJ2-1, with 9 bases fitting TRBD2. The junction had 2 bases not matched to a gene; V was cut back by 0 bases and J by 2 bases. Germline CDR1 and CDR2: LNHNV and YYDKDF (reference sequence). This CDR3 has 16 residues. CDR3 amino acids: CATSRDGGGAYNEQFF. In DNA form, the CDR3 reads TGTGCCACCAGCAGAGACGGCGGGGGGGCCTACAATGAGCAGTTCTTC. Full variable domain (rest looked up from reference TRBV15 and TRBJ2-1): DAMVIQNPRYQVTQFGKPVTLSCSQTLNHNVMYWYQQKSSQAPKLLFHYYDKDFNNEADTPDNFQSRRPNTSFCFLDIRSPGLGDTAMYLCATSRDGGGAYNEQFFGPGTRLTVL.

The chain couples TRBV7-9 to TRBJ2-1, with D perhaps matching TRBD2 (7 bases). The CDR3 has 16 residues. Germline V gives CDR1 SEHNR, CDR2 FQNEAQ (reference sequence). The V end lost 5 bases, the J end lost 2 bases, and 16 bases lay between the germline ends. CDR3 bases: TGTGCCAGCAGCCGACGGGACGGGGGGCCCTACAATGAGCAGTTCTTC. Its protein is CASSRRDGGPYNEQFF. The complete variable domain, with remaining parts taken from reference TRBV7-9 and TRBJ2-1, reads DTGVSQNPRHKITKRGQNVTFRCDPISEHNRLYWYRQTLGQGPEFLTYFQNEAQLEKSRLLSDRFSAERPKGSFSTLEIQRTEQGDSAMYLCASSRRDGGPYNEQFFGPGTRLTVL.

This clonotype turned up a few times. V usage is TRBV7-2 and J usage is TRBJ2-2, with D perhaps TRBD1 (5 bases). The CDR3 consists of 13 residues. Germline CDR1 reads SGHTA; CDR2 reads FQGNSA. V was clipped by 1 base and J by 7 bases, with 7 bases between them. CDR3 residues: CASSLVGLGELFF. CDR3 DNA sequence: TGTGCCAGCAGCTTAGTGGGGCTCGGGGAGCTGTTTTTT.

There are many counts of this clonotype. The chain links TRBV7-2 to TRBJ2-3, with D possibly called TRBD1 or TRBD2 (6 bases each). The length of the CDR3 is 17 residues. Looked up from germline, CDR1 is SGHTA and CDR2 is FQGNSA. The V end lost 1 base, the J end lost 2 bases, and 16 bases lay between the germline ends. CDR3 protein: CASSLGLGGPSTDTQYF. The DNA for the CDR3 is TGTGCCAGCAGCTTAGGGCTCGGGGGCCCTTCCACAGATACGCAGTATTTT.

This clonotype occurred many times. This chain joins TRBV7-2 and TRBJ2-2, with D possibly matching TRBD1 (6 bases). Germline V CDR1 and CDR2: SGHTA, FQGNSA. V was trimmed by 5 bases and J by 7 bases, leaving 14 bases between them. The CDR3 is 14 residues long. The chain's CDR3 is CASSPNRVGGELFF. The CDR3 DNA follows: TGTGCCAGCAGCCCAAACAGGGTTGGCGGGGAGCTGTTTTTT.

This chain links TRBV7-9 with TRBJ2-2, with a possible D match to TRBD1 (6 bases). The germline V gene has CDR1 SEHNR and CDR2 FQNEAQ (reference sequence). The germline V and J ends were trimmed by 1 base and 4 bases, with 10 bases remaining between them. The CDR3 is made up of 15 amino acids. DNA for the CDR3: TGTGCCAGCAGCTTAGGGGGGCGAGGCACCGGGGAGCTGTTTTTT. It encodes CASSLGGRGTGELFF. Using reference TRBV7-9 and TRBJ2-2 for the parts outside the CDR3, the full variable domain is DTGVSQNPRHKITKRGQNVTFRCDPISEHNRLYWYRQTLGQGPEFLTYFQNEAQLEKSRLLSDRFSAERPKGSFSTLEIQRTEQGDSAMYLCASSLGGRGTGELFFGEGSRLTVL.

This chain connects TRBV5-1 to TRBJ1-5, with a weak D call TRBD1 (5 bases). Germline CDR1 is SGHRS and CDR2 is YFSETQ. The CDR3 consists of 14 residues. The V end was cut by 0 bases, the J end by 4 bases, with 8 bases between. As DNA, the CDR3 is TGCGCCAGCAGCTTGGAGGCAGGGAATCAGCCCCAGCATTTT. Its protein product is CASSLEAGNQPQHF.

V is TRBV29-1 and J is TRBJ1-1; D perhaps matches TRBD1 (6 bases). The V and J ends lost 0 bases and 4 bases respectively, with 9 bases between them. The CDR3 loop spans 13 amino acids. Germline V gene lookup returns CDR1 SQVTM and CDR2 ANQGSEA. Here the CDR3 reads CSVEENRVTEAFF. CDR3 nucleotide sequence: TGCAGCGTTGAAGAGAACAGGGTCACTGAAGCTTTCTTT.

This clonotype was detected only a few times. The chain carries TRBV21-1 and TRBJ1-2. TRBV21-1 is tagged as a pseudogene. CDR3 size: 13 residues. CDR3 sequence: CASSKGGGSGYTF. CDR3 in DNA: TGTGCCAGCAGCAAAGGTGGAGGGTCTGGCTACACCTTC.

This clonotype was recorded a few times. The chain recombines TRBV10-3 with TRBJ2-1; D is uncertain. This CDR3 is built from 12 residues. CDR1 is ENHRY and CDR2 is SYGVKD in the germline V gene. V was shortened by 1 base and J by 8 bases, with 6 bases between the two germline ends. The CDR3 protein is CAISEYGDEQFF. Here the CDR3 DNA reads TGTGCCATCAGTGAGTATGGGGATGAGCAGTTCTTC.

The chain couples TRBV6-5 to TRBJ1-2; D is perhaps TRBD1 (6 bases). Germline lookup yields CDR1 MNHEY and CDR2 SVGAGI. The CDR3 is made up of 17 amino acids. V was shortened by 0 bases and J by 3 bases, with 17 bases between the two germline ends. CDR3 residues: CASSYSIWQGKDYGYTF. The CDR3 nucleotides read TGTGCCAGCAGTTACTCGATATGGCAGGGGAAGGACTATGGCTACACCTTC.

The chain is built from TRBV5-4 and TRBJ2-3; 16 bases agree with TRBD2. Germline-derived CDR1 and CDR2 are SGHNT and YYREEE (reference sequence). This CDR3 is built from 17 residues. The V gene end was trimmed by 3 bases and the J gene end by 4 bases; junction bases not matched to a gene: 5. The CDR3: CASSSGTSGGAADTQYF. Here the CDR3 DNA reads TGTGCCAGCAGCTCCGGGACTAGCGGGGGGGCCGCAGATACGCAGTATTTT.

The J gene is TRBJ2-5, the V gene TRBV20-1, with TRBD2 matching 12 bases. The length of the CDR3 is 15 residues. Trimming cost V 3 bases and J 3 bases; bases outside gene matches: 5. Germline V gene lookup returns CDR1 DFQATT and CDR2 SNEGSKA (reference sequence). The CDR3 sequence is CSASGLAGREETQYF. In nucleotides, the CDR3 is TGCAGTGCTAGTGGACTAGCGGGGAGAGAAGAGACCCAGTACTTC.

This sequence joins TRBV28 and TRBJ1-1; D uncertain. V was shortened by 5 bases and J by 5 bases, with 12 bases between the two germline ends. Germline V gene lookup returns CDR1 MDHEN and CDR2 SYDVKM. CDR3 length: 13 amino acids. The CDR3 loop reads CASSPHRLTEAFF. The DNA for the CDR3 is TGTGCCAGCAGTCCCCATCGCCTAACTGAAGCTTTCTTT.

This chain links TRBV20-1 with TRBJ1-5; D possibly corresponds to TRBD1 (5 bases). From germline, CDR1 is DFQATT and CDR2 SNEGSKA (reference sequence). The ends were cut back, 0 bases at V and 2 bases at J, with 8 bases in the middle. The CDR3 consists of 14 residues. The CDR3 region is CSARDTGGNQPQHF. The CDR3 DNA is TGCAGTGCTAGAGATACAGGAGGCAATCAGCCCCAGCATTTT.

This clonotype has more than one count but fewer than ten. The J gene is TRBJ2-2, the V gene TRBV5-5, with TRBD1 identical over 7 bases. Germline CDR1 SGHKS, CDR2 YYEKEE (reference sequence). V was pared by 6 bases and J by 3 bases, with 11 bases of the junction left unmatched. The CDR3 has 16 residues. The CDR3 DNA sequence: TGTGCCAGCACCAAGAAACAGGGGCGAGACACCGGGGAGCTGTTTTTT. It yields the protein CASTKKQGRDTGELFF.

The V and J genes are TRBV5-1 and TRBJ2-3; 8 bases align to TRBD2. After removal of 0 bases from V and 5 bases from J, the junction contained 14 bases not matched to a gene. The CDR3 length is 18 residues. Germline V lookup: CDR1 SGHRS, CDR2 YFSETQ. The CDR3 sequence is CASSLDNPGLVTRDTQYF. CDR3 in DNA: TGCGCCAGCAGCTTGGATAATCCGGGACTAGTAACGCGAGATACGCAGTATTTT.

This clonotype showed up just once. The rearrangement links TRBV19 to TRBJ1-5; unclear D gene. The length of the CDR3 is 13 residues. The ends were cut back, 2 bases at V and 2 bases at J, with 4 bases in the middle. Germline values: CDR1 LNHDA, CDR2 SQIVND (reference sequence). The CDR3 sequence is CASSIIRNQPQHF. CDR3 bases: TGTGCCAGTAGTATAATCCGCAATCAGCCCCAGCATTTT. Full variable domain (missing parts from reference TRBV19 and TRBJ1-5): DGGITQSPKYLFRKEGQNVTLSCEQNLNHDAMYWYRQDPGQGLRLIYYSQIVNDFQKGDIAEGYSVSREKKESFPLTVTSAQKNPTAFYLCASSIIRNQPQHFGDGTRLSIL.

This clonotype appeared a few times. The chain is built from TRBV7-6 and TRBJ2-2, with 10 positions matching TRBD2. This CDR3 comprises 15 residues. The trim removed 5 bases at V and 8 bases at J, leaving 8 bases unmatched. In germline, CDR1 is SGHVS, CDR2 FNYEAQ. In nucleotides, the CDR3 is TGTGCCAGCAGCCCGGCAGCGGGGGGGCCGGGGGAGCTGTTTTTT. Its translation is CASSPAAGGPGELFF.

The J gene is TRBJ2-5, the V gene TRBV7-2; 9 nucleotides match TRBD2. CDR1 is SGHTA and CDR2 is FQGNSA in the germline V gene. The ends lost 6 bases at V and 1 base at J; junction bases unmatched: 6. The CDR3 runs 15 residues. CDR3 sequence: CASRARAGGQETQYF. The CDR3 bases are TGTGCCAGCAGGGCACGAGCGGGGGGCCAAGAGACCCAGTACTTC.